This entry is about one TCR beta chain. The source of the sample is a study of monozygotic twins with inflammatory bowel disease. The CDR3 has 17 amino acids. Germline V gene lookup returns CDR1 SGHRS and CDR2 YFSETQ. From the 5' RACE reads, TCRdb lists one entry per CDR3 protein and no DNA. This sample's clone table lists approximately 400,000 distinct CDR3 sequences. Sequencing used blood. V and J are TRBV5-1 and TRBJ2-6; lacking DNA, the TRBD1 call made by TCRdb goes unchecked. This sequence was found in a human donor with ulcerative colitis or Crohn's disease, or a healthy co-twin of an affected twin (not recorded which). This chain's CDR3 is CASSLRPTGLGANVLTF.